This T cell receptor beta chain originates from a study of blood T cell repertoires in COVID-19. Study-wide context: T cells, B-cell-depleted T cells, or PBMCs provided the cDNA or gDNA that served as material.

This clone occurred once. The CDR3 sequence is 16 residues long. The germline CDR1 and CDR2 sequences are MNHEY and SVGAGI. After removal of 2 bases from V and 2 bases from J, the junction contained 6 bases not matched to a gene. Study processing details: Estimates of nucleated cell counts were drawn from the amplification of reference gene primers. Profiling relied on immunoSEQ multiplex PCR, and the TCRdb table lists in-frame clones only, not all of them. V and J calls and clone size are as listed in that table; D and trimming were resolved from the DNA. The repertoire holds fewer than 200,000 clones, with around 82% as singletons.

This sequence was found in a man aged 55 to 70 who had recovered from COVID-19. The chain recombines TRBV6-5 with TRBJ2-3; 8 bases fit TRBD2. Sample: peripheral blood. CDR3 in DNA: TGTGCCAGCAGTTACCAAGCGGGGGCGTACACAGATACGCAGTATTTT. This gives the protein CASSYQAGAYTDTQYF.